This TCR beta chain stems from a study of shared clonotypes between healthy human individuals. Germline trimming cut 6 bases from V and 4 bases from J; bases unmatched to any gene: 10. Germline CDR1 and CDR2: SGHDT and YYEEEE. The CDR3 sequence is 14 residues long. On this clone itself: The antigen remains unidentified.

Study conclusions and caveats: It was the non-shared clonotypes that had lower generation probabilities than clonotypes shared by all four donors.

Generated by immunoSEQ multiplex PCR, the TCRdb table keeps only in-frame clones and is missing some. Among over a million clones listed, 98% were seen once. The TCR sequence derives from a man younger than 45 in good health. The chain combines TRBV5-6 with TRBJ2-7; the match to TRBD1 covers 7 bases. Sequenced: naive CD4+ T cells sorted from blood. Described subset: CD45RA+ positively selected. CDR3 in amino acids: CASTRGKQVYEQYF. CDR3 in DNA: TGTGCCAGCACCAGGGGGAAACAGGTATACGAGCAGTACTTC.